The 20 T cell receptor beta chains presented below share a single source sample, sequenced in a study of CD8+CD57+ T cells in acquired aplastic anemia. Patients included in sequencing had previously demonstrated CD8+CD57+ cell expansion by flow cytometry. For CDR3 and TCR beta VDJ profiling, genomic DNA was the template used. TCRdb reprocessed the reads with MiXCR, giving one entry per CDR3 protein. The sample includes 200,000 to 250,000 distinct CDR3 sequences, 60% to 80% of them seen just once. Sequenced material: sorted CD4+, CD8+, or CD8+CD57+ T cells (not recorded which) from PBMCs. Receptors originate from a human donor with aplastic anemia.

In its sample, this clonotype was seen once. The chain carries TRBV9 and TRBJ1-2; no clear D. V lost 4 bases, J lost 1 base, and 11 bases lay in between. This CDR3 has 14 amino acids. Germline loops: CDR1 SGDLS, CDR2 YYNGEE. Here the CDR3 DNA reads TGTGCCAGCAGCTCAAGTGAGAGTAACTATGGCTACACCTTC. Its translation: CASSSSESNYGYTF.

The sample holds a few counts of this clonotype. The chain is built from TRBV25-1 and TRBJ2-5, with 10 positions matching TRBD1. The germline V gene encodes CDR1 MGHDK and CDR2 SYGVNS. After removal of 3 bases from V and 5 bases from J, the junction contained 12 bases not matched to a gene. The CDR3 consists of 17 residues. CDR3 sequence reads: CASSDVPGQGVGETQYF. CDR3 in DNA: TGTGCCAGCAGTGACGTACCCGGACAGGGGGTCGGGGAGACCCAGTACTTC.

This clonotype was observed once. The genes are TRBV7-6 and TRBJ2-2, with D possibly being TRBD2 (7 bases). The CDR3 spans 19 residues. Trimming took 6 bases from V and 3 from J, leaving 26 bases between them. CDR1 SGHVS and CDR2 FNYEAQ come from the germline V gene. The CDR3 DNA is TGTGCCAGCAGTCCCGGGGGGCGGGGGCCCCCACTGTACACCGGGGAGCTGTTTTTT. Translated: CASSPGGRGPPLYTGELFF.

This clonotype was counted only a few times. This chain connects TRBV15 to TRBJ2-3; D not resolved. Germline lookup yields CDR1 LNHNV and CDR2 YYDKDF (reference sequence). The CDR3 is 15 amino acids. Trimming removed 3 bases at V and 0 bases at J, with 10 bases between. CDR3 sequence (DNA): TGTGCCACCAGCAGTATGATAGAGAGCACAGATACGCAGTATTTT. This sequence encodes CATSSMIESTDTQYF.

This clonotype was observed a handful of times. The chain uses TRBV5-5 and TRBJ2-5, with 7 positions matching TRBD1. The CDR3 is made up of 14 amino acids. Germline V gene lookup returns CDR1 SGHKS and CDR2 YYEKEE (reference sequence). Trimming cost V 5 bases and J 5 bases; bases outside gene matches: 9. CDR3: CASSSPGQVETQYF. CDR3 nucleotide sequence: TGTGCCAGCAGTTCACCAGGACAGGTCGAGACCCAGTACTTC.

CDR3 bases: TGCAGTGCTAGCCCGACTAGCGGGAGTGTTGAGCAGTACTTC. It codes for CSASPTSGSVEQYF. V gene TRBV20-1 combines with J gene TRBJ2-7; 12 nucleotides agree with TRBD2. V lost 3 bases to trimming and J lost 7 bases; unmatched junction nucleotides: 7. The CDR3 is 14 residues long. CDR1 is DFQATT and CDR2 is SNEGSKA in the germline V gene (reference sequence).

The chain couples TRBV5-1 to TRBJ1-2, with D possibly TRBD1 on 5 matching bases. The V and J ends lost 1 base and 3 bases respectively, with 25 bases between them. The CDR3 consists of 19 residues. Germline V lookup: CDR1 SGHRS, CDR2 YFSETQ. The CDR3 loop reads CASSLSARAGHGVDYGYTF. The CDR3 DNA reads as TGCGCCAGCAGCTTGTCAGCCAGGGCAGGGCATGGGGTTGACTATGGCTACACCTTC. Filled out from reference TRBV5-1 and TRBJ1-2, the complete variable domain reads KAGVTQTPRYLIKTRGQQVTLSCSPISGHRSVSWYQQTPGQGLQFLFEYFSETQRNKGNFPGRFSGRQFSNSRSEMNVSTLELGDSALYLCASSLSARAGHGVDYGYTFGSGTRLTVV.

This rearrangement joins TRBV29-1 to TRBJ1-2; D is perhaps TRBD1 (6 bases). Germline V CDR1 and CDR2: SQVTM, ANQGSEA. The V end was cut by 2 bases, the J end by 3 bases, with 13 bases between. This CDR3 has 14 amino acids. CDR3 amino acids: CSVERAGVDYGYTF. DNA for the CDR3: TGCAGCGTTGAAAGGGCAGGGGTGGACTATGGCTACACCTTC.

V usage is TRBV7-9 and J usage is TRBJ1-2, with D uncertain. Trimming pared 5 bases from V and 12 bases from J, leaving 10 bases between. Germline V gene data show CDR1 as SEHNR and CDR2 as FQNEAQ (reference sequence). The CDR3 spans 10 residues. Here the CDR3 reads CASSRTQDTF. The CDR3 DNA sequence: TGTGCCAGCAGCCGGACGCAAGACACCTTC. Using reference TRBV7-9 and TRBJ1-2 for the parts outside the CDR3, the full variable domain is DTGVSQNPRHKITKRGQNVTFRCDPISEHNRLYWYRQTLGQGPEFLTYFQNEAQLEKSRLLSDRFSAERPKGSFSTLEIQRTEQGDSAMYLCASSRTQDTFGSGTRLTVV.

This chain joins TRBV20-1 and TRBJ1-1; 8 bases map to TRBD1. The ends lost 0 bases at V and 7 bases at J; junction bases unmatched: 7. From germline, CDR1 is DFQATT and CDR2 SNEGSKA (reference sequence). The CDR3 sequence is 14 residues long. For the CDR3, the DNA is TGCAGTGCTAGAGATCTAGGACAGGGAAATGAAGCTTTCTTT. Translating gives CSARDLGQGNEAFF.

This clonotype came up a few times. The rearrangement uses TRBV19 and TRBJ1-1; D might be TRBD1 (5 bases). Looked up from germline, CDR1 is LNHDA and CDR2 is SQIVND (reference sequence). Trimming left V 4 bases short and J 1 base short, with 10 bases between. CDR3 length: 14 amino acids. The CDR3 sequence is CASSRTSSNTEAFF. Here the CDR3 DNA reads TGTGCCAGTAGTAGGACAAGTTCGAACACTGAAGCTTTCTTT.

This clonotype was counted a few times. V is TRBV24-1 and J is TRBJ2-5; the D gene is possibly TRBD2 (5 bases). The CDR3 is 14 residues long. V was pared by 5 bases and J by 2 bases, with 11 bases between. Germline V CDR1 and CDR2: KGHDR, SFDVKD. The CDR3 here is CATSGQLGQETQYF. The CDR3 nucleotides read TGTGCCACCAGTGGTCAACTAGGACAAGAGACCCAGTACTTC.

The rearrangement joins TRBV7-9 to TRBJ1-5, with TRBD1 as a possible D gene (5 bases). Germline CDR1 and CDR2: SEHNR and FQNEAQ (reference sequence). The CDR3 contains 15 residues. Trimming removed 5 bases from V and 10 bases from J, with 21 bases in between. The CDR3 nucleotides are TGTGCCAGCAGCGCGGGGGGGGTGGGTTTGCGTCCCCAGCATTTT. Protein product: CASSAGGVGLRPQHF.

V is TRBV7-2 and J is TRBJ2-1, with 7 bases identical to TRBD2. The CDR3 is made up of 17 amino acids. The V and J ends lost 4 bases and 5 bases, in that order; junction bases with no gene match: 14. Germline CDR1 is SGHTA and CDR2 is FQGNSA. CDR3 sequence: CASSSRLAPQVNNEQFF. DNA of the CDR3: TGTGCCAGCAGCTCCAGACTAGCCCCCCAGGTGAACAATGAGCAGTTCTTC.

This clonotype was counted many times. The J gene is TRBJ2-5, the V gene TRBV6-5; no reliable D call. The germline gives CDR1 MNHEY, CDR2 SVGAGI. This CDR3 is built from 13 residues. V was pared by 6 bases and J by 7 bases, with 15 bases between. This CDR3 is CASSPILPATQYF. DNA for the CDR3: TGTGCCAGCAGCCCTATTCTCCCAGCGACCCAGTACTTC.

The chain joins TRBV20-1 to TRBJ2-2; the D is unclear. CDR3 length: 11 residues. Germline V gene lookup returns CDR1 DFQATT and CDR2 SNEGSKA (reference sequence). V was shortened by 4 bases and J by 3 bases, with 3 bases between the two germline ends. CDR3 DNA: TGCAGTGCTACCCACACCGGGGAGCTGTTTTTT. As protein: CSATHTGELFF.

This chain connects TRBV29-1 to TRBJ2-7, with D perhaps matching TRBD1 (6 bases). V was shortened by 7 bases and J by 2 bases, with 18 bases between the two germline ends. The CDR3 covers 14 residues. CDR1 is SQVTM, CDR2 ANQGSEA, per germline. CDR3 sequence (DNA): TGCAGCGCCGCCATACAGGGAAGCCCCTACGAGCAGTACTTC. Translated, it gives CSAAIQGSPYEQYF.

The chain employs TRBV9 and TRBJ1-2; perhaps TRBD1 as D (5 bases). CDR3 length: 13 amino acids. V was cut by 4 bases and J by 6 bases, with 13 bases left in between. The V gene's germline CDR1 is SGDLS and CDR2 YYNGEE. The CDR3 is CASSPGTSDGYTF. The CDR3 coding sequence is TGTGCCAGCAGCCCCGGGACTTCAGATGGCTACACCTTC.

The chain carries TRBV10-3 and TRBJ1-5; a weak D match, TRBD1 (5 bases). Germline V CDR1 and CDR2: ENHRY, SYGVKD. Trimming left V 6 bases short and J 0 bases short, with 12 bases between. The CDR3 totals 15 residues. CDR3 in amino acids: CAISDGAYSNQPQHF. CDR3 nucleotide sequence: TGTGCCATCAGCGACGGGGCTTATAGCAATCAGCCCCAGCATTTT.

The chain's CDR3 is CSARVGPTYEQYF. CDR3 nucleotides: TGCAGTGCTAGAGTGGGACCAACCTACGAGCAGTACTTC. This sequence joins TRBV20-1 and TRBJ2-7; D may correspond to TRBD1 or TRBD2 (5 bases each). The V end was cut by 1 base, the J end by 2 bases, with 9 bases between. This CDR3 has 13 amino acids. The germline gives CDR1 DFQATT, CDR2 SNEGSKA (reference sequence).